A selection of T cell receptor beta chains follows, all from one sample in a study of cytomegalovirus exposure and HLA in healthy donors. This table comes from immunoSEQ multiplex PCR, and its TCRdb copy is limited to in-frame clones, with some not included. The sample has hundreds of thousands of clones; approximately 79% are singletons. The specimen sequenced was PBMCs. All receptors come from a man in his late teens or twenties in good health and CMV-seronegative. Each CDR3 is given with its conserved first and last residue. The D gene is left open where the match is weak.

>16|.|TRBV27
CASSPNRSPGANVLTF
>13|.|TRBV5-1
CASRRTAEGQGYF
>16|TRBD1|TRBV9
CASSGGDSLAKNIQYF
>15|TRBD1|TRBV19
CASSYWGQYNSPLHF
>16|TRBD1|TRBV7-9
CASSQGTGENTGELFF
>14|TRBD1|TRBV27
CASSKTGGFYEQYF
>14|.|TRBV4-3
CASSQHGQYTEAFF
>16|TRBD2|TRBV7-3
CASSFSSASGYNEQFF
>14|.|TRBV29-1
CSKSRRDHYYGYTF
>14|TRBD2|TRBV5-6
CASIATSGSDEQYF
>14|TRBD2|TRBV19
CASRPLGGGDEQFF
>17|TRBD1|TRBV5-1
CASSLAIGTGGQETQYF
>15|TRBD2|TRBV7-9
CAGKPGLAIGETQYF
>15|.|TRBV28
CASSLFGGSGNTIYF
>13|TRBD1|TRBV19
CASSTRQGGEQFF
>11|.|TRBV10-3
CAIGAGNTIYF
>14|TRBD1|TRBV19
CASRHWTGNTEAFF
>17|.|TRBV7-9
CASSSTNGQLLFYGYTF